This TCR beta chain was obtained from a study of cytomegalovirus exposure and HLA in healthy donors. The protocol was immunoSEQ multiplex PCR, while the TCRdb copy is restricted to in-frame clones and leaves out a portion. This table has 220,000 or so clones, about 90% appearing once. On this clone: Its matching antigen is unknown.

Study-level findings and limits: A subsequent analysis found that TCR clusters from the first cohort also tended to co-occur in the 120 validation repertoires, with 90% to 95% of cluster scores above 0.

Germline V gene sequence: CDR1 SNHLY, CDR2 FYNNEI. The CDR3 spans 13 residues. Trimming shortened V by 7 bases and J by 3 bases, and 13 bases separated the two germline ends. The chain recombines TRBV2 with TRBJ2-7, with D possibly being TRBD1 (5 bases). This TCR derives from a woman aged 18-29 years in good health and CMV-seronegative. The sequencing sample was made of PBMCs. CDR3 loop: CASTGRGIYEQYF. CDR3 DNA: TGTGCCAGCACCGGAAGGGGTATCTACGAGCAGTACTTC.